The T cell receptor beta chain described here comes from a study of T cells in Graves' hyperthyroidism and ophthalmopathy. General study results and limits: Stable hyperthyroidism and ophthalmopathy were separated using 13 V-J signatures.

This clonotype was counted ten times or more. Its antigen is as yet unknown. Mismatch with germline at one junction end may stem from a read error. RNA transcripts served as the template for amplifying TCR beta CDR3 regions. First-round RT-PCR of the TCR CDR3 relied on the HTBI primer set. TCRdb itself ran the multiplex PCR reads through MiXCR, one entry per CDR3 protein. The table lists some 620,000 distinct CDR3 sequences, 15% to 20% of them singletons, with approximately 3.8% in the top ten. The CDR3 runs 15 residues. Looked up from germline, CDR1 is LGHDT and CDR2 is YNNKEL (reference sequence). The study enrolled patients aged 18 to 65 with newly diagnosed hyperthyroidism of under 2 months' duration. Diagnoses were established using clinical symptoms, serum thyroxine and TRAb, thyroid ultrasound and orbital computed tomography.

This clonotype was sampled from a woman aged 30 to 39 with Graves' hyperthyroidism. Sequenced input: blood. The rearrangement links TRBV3-1 to TRBJ2-1; D is ambiguous. The CDR3 reads CASSPTRSSYDEQFF. In nucleotides, the CDR3 is TGTGCCAGCAGCCCGACGAGGAGCTCCTACGATGAGCAGTTCTTC.